This T cell receptor (beta chain) emerged from a study of cytomegalovirus exposure and HLA in healthy donors (dated by TCRdb to about 2017). Study-wide context: An earlier analysis of about 530 of the donors reported 250 to 300 Gb of sequence data and 117 million unique TCR beta sequences obtained from about 200 million T cells. Along with the approximately 700-subject first cohort, a separate validation cohort of some 130 different subjects was used. High-throughput TCR immunosequencing, statistical association of individual TCRs with disease status, and machine learning were combined to predict cytomegalovirus infection status. Of the approximately 400 genotyped donors, about 80% fell in the genetic ancestry cluster associated with self-reported Caucasian donors. All discovery cohort repertoires had been generated using a single sequencing platform. Four or five DR-DQ haplotypes were handled as single units for association and clustering because linkage in the cohort was strong. Class I and class II HLA loci were covered by the typing at four-digit resolution. The later analysis used no new phenotypic data to find candidate immune exposures, relying instead on TCR beta sequences and their occurrence across donors. Among around 400 genotyped donors of the cohort, an average of roughly 230,000 unique TCR beta nucleotide sequences was sequenced per donor, of which about 18% were non-productive. An earlier analysis of nearly 600 of the donors applied high-throughput TCR beta sequencing to assess whether each TCR beta V gene segment acted as functional or pseudogenic. An early release that covered about 640 HLA-typed donors contained about 300 gigabases of sequencing data and approximately 85 million unique TCR sequences. The aim of the study was to test whether cataloging public T cell receptors could identify signatures of past pathogen exposure. Alongside the repertoire data, information on donor age, sex, ethnicity and CMV serostatus was compiled. A later genetic analysis used genome-wide SNP genotypes for about 60% of the roughly 700 donors, treating that subset as a discovery cohort. A later analysis re-examined previously published TCR beta repertoires from hundreds of donors and added high-resolution HLA genotyping to investigate patterns of TCR occurrence. The study used immunosequencing to profile the T cell repertoires of 666 subjects and linked those repertoires to cytomegalovirus serostatus. Typing coverage varied by locus: roughly 620-640 donors for A, B, C, DRB1 and DQB1; 500 to 550 for DQA1; over 600 for DPA1; fewer than 480 for DPB1. The research as a whole found: The cohort was sequenced for TCR beta chains only, and without alpha or paired-chain data the features that could be detected were limited. Most CMV-associated TCR beta chains appeared to be HLA-restricted in a later analysis, and the HLA associations seemed to be driven largely by CMV exposure. Across donors, most TCR sequences were observed very rarely, whereas some public TCRs were present in many individuals. In both the original and validation cohorts, the classifier was reported to diagnose cytomegalovirus status with high specificity and sensitivity. A group of highly shared sequence variants was considered likely to be a technical artifact of the sequencing pipeline. Several of the top co-occurrence clusters appeared to be linked to parvovirus B19, influenza, CMV and Epstein-Barr virus, according to a later analysis. According to a later analysis, TCR association rates differed among HLA loci, with DRB1 alleles showing the most associated TCRs and HLA-C alleles showing the fewest. Because HLA typing was unavailable for some donors at each locus, only the typed subset was used in association tests. Broadly in line with IMGT annotations, most TCR beta V segments showed up in productive rearrangements about 87% or about 30% of the time in an earlier analysis of around 600 of the donors. In the study, about 150 TCR beta chains were listed as associated with cytomegalovirus. In a later genetic analysis, fewer N-insertions in productive TCRs were reported among donors in an Asian-associated ancestry cluster than the 666-donor mean. When HLA alleles, especially DR and DQ, strongly co-occurred, attributing TCR associations to individual alleles was difficult. In vitro tests confirmed that a few of the cytomegalovirus-associated TCR beta chains recognize cytomegalovirus antigens. In a later analysis, HLA-associated TCR beta chains showed more clonal expansion and lower generation probabilities than non-associated chains that were equally common. Because counts were too low, about 18 rarely observed V segments, including chromosome 9 orphons, were excluded from the earlier analysis of roughly 580 of the donors. The only immune exposure information available for the cohort was CMV serostatus. Some IMGT-functional V segments, including TRBV6-2 and TRBV6-3, could not be told apart with the 87-base-pair reads, so those segments were excluded. Specific HLA alleles were associated with around 18,000 TCR beta sequences at a false discovery rate of 0.05 in a later analysis. According to the authors, the approach could potentially be generalized to other disease states and immunological phenotypes. Sequencing depth was assumed to be roughly uniform across donors in the presence/absence analyses, though that assumption may not hold. Linkage disequilibrium might explain the correlated functional status among segregating V segments, but an unknown experimental factor could not be ruled out. A further reported finding was that TCR beta sequences accurately predicted the HLA-A and HLA-B alleles for most subjects in the first cohort. An association between a missense DCLRE1C variant and V-gene and J-gene trimming of TCR beta chains was found in a later genetic analysis and replicated in an independent cohort.

Note on this clone: The target of this receptor is not known. No quality values exist for individual bases; no much larger clone is one base distant.

Library creation used the immunoSEQ multiplex PCR assay. A mixture of 60 forward primers for TCR Vbeta segments and 13 reverse primers for TCR Jbeta segments was used in the multiplex PCR. Amplification of the CDR3 region of rearranged TCR beta genes was performed with a multiplex PCR assay on genomic DNA. On the Illumina HiSeq System, the amplified TCR beta libraries were sequenced as 87-base-pair reads. The published analysis was carried out like this. A later analysis counted tens of millions of unique TCR beta chains across the 650 to 700 repertoires, and 10 million to 12 million of these chains were shared by at least two donors. To remove PCR and sequencing errors, raw reads were error-corrected and collapsed into unique sequences using a nearest-neighbor algorithm that merged closely related sequences. Alignment of CDR3 sequences to IMGT reference sequences was used to assign V, D and J gene segments. For a sequence to be retained, a match of at least six nucleotides to both a V gene segment and a J gene segment was required. Rearrangements were classified as productive when the CDR3 lacked stop codons and remained in frame with V and J, and all other rearrangements were classified as non-productive. CDR3 was defined by IMGT convention, running from the second conserved V-encoded cysteine to the conserved J-encoded phenylalanine. The earlier analysis of roughly 590 of the donors excluded any sequence lacking an unambiguous match to a single V gene segment. In an earlier analysis of approximately 550 of the donors, V segments were called functional above 56.7% productive rearrangements and were called segregating when the between-donor standard deviation exceeded 5%. A statistical classification framework was developed to diagnose cytomegalovirus status using the catalog of TCR beta chain sequences. A later analysis assigned V and J genes by comparing TCR nucleotide sequences with IMGT/GENE-DB human TR gene sequences. In a later analysis, CDR3 sequences and most-parsimonious VDJ recombination scenarios were assigned using the TCRdist pipeline. In a later analysis, every TCR beta chain was defined by the combination of its CDR3 amino acid sequence and its V-gene family, and reads without a unique V-gene family were dropped. To address suspected cross-contamination and a sequencing artifact, a later analysis removed 592 highly shared, low-generation-probability nucleotide sequences. In a later analysis, a clonal expansion index for each public chain was calculated from normalized within-repertoire ranks of inferred template counts. Generation probabilities in a later analysis came from a VDJ recombination model fitted to out-of-frame rearrangements, and those results were checked against IGoR. In a later analysis, TCR-TCR, TCR-HLA and TCR-CMV co-occurrence was scored with hypergeometric tests, and a repertoire-size bias correction was applied to TCR pairs. False discovery rates were estimated in a later analysis by permuting HLA or CMV assignments 20 times. In a later analysis, co-occurring TCRs were grouped using DBSCAN, and TCRdist sequence similarity was added for clustering within HLA-allele-positive subsets. Repertoires with fewer than 30,000 or more than 120,000 public chains were left out of co-occurrence clustering, as were about 5 repertoires with anomalous nucleotide sharing. The clones in this table, taken by TCRdb from immuneACCESS, are in-frame only. Not every clone is retained; where verified, under half of the shortfall comes from an unresolved V gene, and the cause of the rest is unknown. Clonal size and the V and J genes are those of that table, whereas D and trimming came from the DNA. The sample table shows about 150,000 clones, and roughly 80% are seen once. The ten top clones hold around 14% of the sample.

The cohort consisted of hundreds of healthy bone marrow donors. At the time of sampling, every cohort member was nominally healthy, though immune exposures that went unrecorded were likely present. The donor tested CMV seronegative, placing the donor among the 350 or so seronegative members of the cohort. A peripheral blood sample was provided by each donor, and peripheral blood mononuclear cells were used for TCR beta sequencing. Genomic DNA was extracted from the blood cell samples with the Qiagen DNeasy Blood Extraction Kit. Trimmed from V: 0 bases; trimmed from J: 5 bases; junction bases lacking a gene match: 5. The CDR1 and CDR2 encoded by the germline V gene are SGHRS and YFSETQ. The CDR3 starts with the cysteine, ends with the phenylalanine, and has 15 residues. The entry retains the CDR3 DNA only, 45 bases that are in frame from base 1.

The sequence derives from a woman between 35 and 50 years old in good health and CMV-seronegative. The sample taken for sequencing was PBMCs. This chain joins TRBV5-1 to TRBJ1-5; the junction holds 7 bases that match TRBD1. The DNA reads TGCGCCAGCAGCTTGGGAACAGGGGACTATCAGCCCCAGCATTTT. It translates as CASSLGTGDYQPQHF.